The 32 T cell receptor beta chains listed next were all sequenced from one sample in a study of cytomegalovirus exposure and HLA in healthy donors. The PCR was carried out with 60 Vbeta primers and 13 Jbeta primers. Repertoires were generated with immunoSEQ multiplex PCR, while TCRdb's copy carries only in-frame clones and drops some. The sample lists approximately 110,000 clones; roughly 63% were seen once. Specimen: PBMCs. These receptors originate from an older woman in good health and CMV-seropositive.

The gene calls are TRBV19 and TRBJ2-2; 7 bases agree with TRBD1. Looked up from germline, CDR1 is LNHDA and CDR2 is SQIVND (reference sequence). After removal of 7 bases from V and 5 bases from J, the junction contained 7 bases not matched to a gene. The CDR3 contains 14 residues. DNA of the CDR3: TGTGCCAGTAATAAGGGGGCGCTGACCGGGGAGCTGTTTTTT. Its protein product is CASNKGALTGELFF.

This clone has more than one count but fewer than ten. The chain couples TRBV27 to TRBJ2-1; 15 bases are shared with TRBD2. Trimming at V came to 5 bases and at J to 7 bases, leaving 9 bases not matched to a gene. Germline V lookup: CDR1 MNHEY, CDR2 SMNVEV (reference sequence). This CDR3 is 17 amino acids long. CDR3 sequence (DNA): TGTGCCAGCAGTACCCAGGGACTAGCGGGGGGATCGAATGAGCAGTTCTTC. This codes for CASSTQGLAGGSNEQFF.

The chain is built from TRBV10-2 and TRBJ1-4, with 9 bases fitting TRBD1. Per germline, CDR1 WSHSY and CDR2 SAAADI. This CDR3 has 14 residues. J gave up 7 bases and V 7 bases, and 7 bases lay outside the gene matches. CDR3 sequence reads: CASTAGTGSEKLFF. The CDR3, as DNA: TGCGCCAGCACCGCCGGGACAGGGAGTGAAAAACTGTTTTTT.

The rearrangement joins TRBV6-5 to TRBJ2-3; 10 bases match TRBD2. J gave up 5 bases and V 0 bases, and 5 bases lay outside the gene matches. This CDR3 spans 16 amino acids. The germline CDR1 and CDR2 sequences are MNHEY and SVGAGI. In nucleotides, the CDR3 is TGTGCCAGCAGTTACTCCTGGACTAGCGGACAAGATACGCAGTATTTT. It specifies CASSYSWTSGQDTQYF.

V gene TRBV2 combines with J gene TRBJ1-2; 11 bases are shared with TRBD1. This CDR3 region has 16 residues. The V gene's germline CDR1 is SNHLY and CDR2 FYNNEI. Trimming took 4 bases from V and 3 from J; bases not matched to a gene: 7. Here the CDR3 reads CASSGMGQGGHYGYTF. DNA for the CDR3: TGTGCCAGCAGTGGGATGGGACAGGGGGGTCACTATGGCTACACCTTC.

The rearrangement uses TRBV2 and TRBJ2-6; a weak D match, TRBD1 (6 bases). V was shortened by 2 bases and J by 2 bases, with 7 bases between the two germline ends. The CDR3 is 15 amino acids. Germline CDR1 SNHLY, CDR2 FYNNEI. The CDR3 loop is CASSERTAGANVLTF. The CDR3 nucleotides read TGTGCCAGCAGTGAACGGACAGCTGGGGCCAACGTCCTGACTTTC.

The chain uses TRBV4-3 and TRBJ2-2; 8 bases are shared with TRBD1. The CDR3 spans 17 residues. Trimming cost V 3 bases and J 6 bases; bases outside gene matches: 12. Germline V gene lookup returns CDR1 LGHNA and CDR2 YSLEER. The CDR3 DNA follows: TGCGCCAGCAGCCATCTCAGGGGGCAGGGGGCCGCCGGGGAGCTGTTTTTT. It encodes CASSHLRGQGAAGELFF.

The rearrangement joins TRBV30 to TRBJ1-1, with D unclear. Germline V gives CDR1 GTSNPN, CDR2 SVGIG (reference sequence). V was trimmed by 0 bases and J by 1 base, leaving 6 bases between them. CDR3 length equals 13 residues. The CDR3 sequence: CAWSVHGNTEAFF. In DNA, the CDR3 is TGTGCCTGGAGTGTACATGGGAACACTGAAGCTTTCTTT.

The rearrangement joins TRBV21-1 to TRBJ1-1; TRBD1, as called in the table, went unchecked against the DNA. TRBV21-1 is termed a pseudogene. This CDR3 region has 17 residues. CDR3 region: CASSIGEHRGHGTEAFF. Here the CDR3 DNA reads TGTGCCAGCAGCATTGGGGAACACAGGGGGCATGGAACTGAAGCTTTCTTT.

This sequence joins TRBV6-5 and TRBJ1-1; D unclear. This CDR3 has 11 amino acids. Germline loops: CDR1 MNHEY, CDR2 SVGAGI. V dropped 10 bases and J dropped 4 bases, with 10 bases sitting between them. The CDR3 DNA sequence: TGTGCCATCCAGACTTCCACTGAAGCTTTCTTT. This translates into CAIQTSTEAFF.

The V call is TRBV4-1, the J call TRBJ1-4; the D gene is possibly TRBD1 (5 bases). The length of the CDR3 is 15 residues. Trimming cost V 4 bases and J 3 bases, with 12 bases left between them. Per the germline V gene, CDR1 is MGHRA and CDR2 is YSYEKL. As DNA, the CDR3 is TGCGCCAGCAGCCGGACATGGTCGCCTAATGAAAAACTGTTTTTT. Translating it yields CASSRTWSPNEKLFF.

The gene calls are TRBV6-5 and TRBJ1-5; 7 bases align to TRBD1. V shed 0 bases and J 6 bases; nucleotides not matched to a gene: 5. Germline CDR1 MNHEY, CDR2 SVGAGI. The CDR3 runs to 15 residues. In DNA, the CDR3 is TGTGCCAGCAGTTACTCGAGACAGGGTTTTCAGCCCCAGCATTTT. It specifies CASSYSRQGFQPQHF.

This rearrangement joins TRBV27 to TRBJ1-1; D is uncertain. The V gene lost 5 bases and the J gene lost 6 bases, with 13 bases spanning the gap. CDR1 is MNHEY, CDR2 SMNVEV, per germline (reference sequence). CDR3 length: 13 amino acids. Here the CDR3 DNA reads TGTGCCAGCAGTACGGGCCCGAGGGCTGAAGCTTTCTTT. Amino acid sequence: CASSTGPRAEAFF.

This clone was seen a few times. The chain couples TRBV7-9 to TRBJ2-2; a possible D gene is TRBD2 (6 bases). The CDR3 is 13 amino acids. V was clipped by 4 bases and J by 7 bases, with 10 bases between them. CDR1 SEHNR and CDR2 FQNEAQ come from the germline V gene (reference sequence). The CDR3 region is CASSYRGGGELFF. In DNA form, the CDR3 reads TGTGCCAGCAGCTACCGGGGAGGCGGGGAGCTGTTTTTT.

This clone was detected only once. V is TRBV5-8 and J is TRBJ2-3, with a weak D call TRBD1 (6 bases). The V gene lost 4 bases and the J gene lost 0 bases, with 9 bases spanning the gap. The CDR3 covers 14 residues. Germline loops: CDR1 SGHTS, CDR2 YDEGEE. The CDR3 spells CASSRGGSTDTQYF. CDR3 in DNA: TGTGCCAGCAGCCGAGGGGGAAGCACAGATACGCAGTATTTT.

This chain connects TRBV29-1 to TRBJ1-1, with 8 bases lining up with TRBD1. This CDR3 spans 14 amino acids. V gave up 6 bases and J gave up 1 base; unmatched junction bases: 7. Germline values: CDR1 SQVTM, CDR2 ANQGSEA. Here the CDR3 DNA reads TGCAGCGTCGGACAGGGAAAGGGGAACACTGAAGCTTTCTTT. Amino acid sequence: CSVGQGKGNTEAFF.

This clone has only a few counts. This chain uses TRBV5-1 with TRBJ2-6; D gene uncertain. Germline V gives CDR1 SGHRS, CDR2 YFSETQ. CDR3 length: 14 amino acids. Trimming pared 5 bases from V and 2 bases from J, leaving 8 bases between. In nucleotides, the CDR3 is TGCGCCAGCAGATATACTACTGGGGCCAACGTCCTGACTTTC. Amino acids: CASRYTTGANVLTF.

The chain joins TRBV29-1 to TRBJ1-4, with D perhaps matching TRBD1 (6 bases). V gave up 7 bases and J gave up 3 bases, with 12 bases separating them. The CDR3 covers 13 residues. CDR1 and CDR2 (germline): SQVTM, ANQGSEA. The CDR3 sequence is CSAEGGANEKLFF. CDR3 coding DNA: TGCAGCGCCGAAGGGGGTGCTAATGAAAAACTGTTTTTT.

The V and J genes are TRBV9 and TRBJ2-3; TRBD2 matches at 13 bases. From germline, CDR1 is SGDLS and CDR2 YYNGEE. The CDR3 totals 15 residues. V dropped 3 bases and J dropped 6; count of bases not matched to a gene: 4. CDR3 sequence reads: CASSARLAGGDTQYF. The CDR3 DNA reads TGTGCCAGCAGCGCCAGACTAGCGGGGGGCGATACGCAGTATTTT.

The V gene is TRBV5-1, the J gene TRBJ1-1; 9 bases line up with TRBD1. CDR3 length equals 15 residues. The ends lost 3 bases at V and 1 base at J; junction bases unmatched: 4. Looked up from germline, CDR1 is SGHRS and CDR2 is YFSETQ. The CDR3 reads CASSWTGAQNTEAFF. For the CDR3, the DNA is TGCGCCAGCAGCTGGACAGGGGCCCAGAACACTGAAGCTTTCTTT.

The chain uses TRBV30 and TRBJ1-4, with D maybe TRBD1 (6 bases). The germline CDR1 and CDR2 sequences are GTSNPN and SVGIG (reference sequence). V lost 3 bases and J 7 bases, leaving 18 bases between the germline ends. This CDR3 spans 15 amino acids. The CDR3 spells CAWRGRDTAGEKLFF. The CDR3 DNA follows: TGTGCCTGGAGGGGCCGGGACACTGCGGGTGAAAAACTGTTTTTT.

V usage is TRBV6-5 and J usage is TRBJ1-3; 9 bases line up with TRBD1. J lost 2 bases, V lost 6 bases, and 2 bases had no gene match. There are 14 residues in the CDR3. The germline V gene has CDR1 MNHEY and CDR2 SVGAGI. The CDR3 nucleotides are TGTGCCAGCAGAACAGGGGGCGCTGGAAACACCATATATTTT. Its translation is CASRTGGAGNTIYF.

V is TRBV10-2 and J is TRBJ1-1, with D possibly TRBD1 on 5 matching bases. This CDR3 comprises 12 residues. Germline V gene lookup returns CDR1 WSHSY and CDR2 SAAADI. V shed 6 bases and J shed 6 bases, with 11 bases lying between them. The CDR3 DNA is TGCGCCAGCAGGTCGGGGGACGCTGAAGCTTTCTTT. As protein: CASRSGDAEAFF.

This clone appeared once. This chain links TRBV11-2 with TRBJ1-1; D is unclear. CDR3 length: 13 residues. Trimming removed 1 base from V and 11 bases from J, with 14 bases in between. The germline CDR1 and CDR2 sequences are SGHAT and FQNNGV. CDR3 in amino acids: CASSLVIGRSAFF. Written as DNA, the CDR3 is TGTGCCAGCAGCTTAGTCATAGGGAGAAGTGCTTTCTTT. The full variable domain, its missing parts supplied by reference TRBV11-2 and TRBJ1-1, is EAGVAQSPRYKIIEKRQSVAFWCNPISGHATLYWYQQILGQGPKLLIQFQNNGVVDDSQLPKDRFSAERLKGVDSTLKIQPAKLEDSAVYLCASSLVIGRSAFFGQGTRLTVV.

The V gene is TRBV2, the J gene TRBJ1-1; D might be TRBD1 (5 bases). In germline, CDR1 is SNHLY, CDR2 FYNNEI. The CDR3 runs to 15 residues. Trimming stripped 1 base from V and 6 bases from J, with 15 bases between. The CDR3 sequence is CASSEGGGVKSEAFF. CDR3 coding DNA: TGTGCCAGCAGTGAAGGGGGGGGAGTTAAGTCTGAAGCTTTCTTT.

The chain employs TRBV11-1 and TRBJ2-7; 10 bases match TRBD2. Germline V gene lookup returns CDR1 SGHAT and CDR2 FQDESV (reference sequence). The J segment lost 2 bases and the V segment lost 4 bases, leaving 2 bases of the junction unmatched. The CDR3 covers 14 residues. Written as DNA, the CDR3 is TGTGCCAGCAGCTCTAGCGGGGGTCCCTACGAGCAGTACTTC. Its translation: CASSSSGGPYEQYF.

V is TRBV7-2 and J is TRBJ2-5, with a possible D match to TRBD1 (5 bases). CDR1 is SGHTA, CDR2 FQGNSA, per germline. The CDR3 is made up of 12 amino acids. V was clipped by 6 bases and J by 4 bases, with 9 bases between them. In nucleotides, the CDR3 is TGTGCCAGCAGGGGGCAGGGAGAGACCCAGTACTTC. Translated: CASRGQGETQYF.

The V gene is TRBV11-2, the J gene TRBJ2-7; 16 bases are a match to TRBD2. V shed 0 bases and J 2 bases; nucleotides not matched to a gene: 7. The CDR3 runs to 19 residues. The germline V gene encodes CDR1 SGHAT and CDR2 FQNNGV. DNA for the CDR3: TGTGCCAGCAGCTTAGATTGGGGACTAGCGGGGGGGCTTGCCTACGAGCAGTACTTC. This codes for CASSLDWGLAGGLAYEQYF.

The CDR3 sequence is CASPRTRGGSSSYEQYF. The CDR3 bases are TGTGCCAGCCCAAGGACGCGCGGGGGGTCGAGCTCCTACGAGCAGTACTTC. The rearrangement joins TRBV5-7 to TRBJ2-7, with TRBD2 matching over 8 bases. TRBV5-7 is assigned to the ORF class and has an uncertain function. The CDR3 is 17 residues long. Germline trimming cut 7 bases from V and 0 bases from J; bases unmatched to any gene: 15.

The V call is TRBV6-5, the J call TRBJ2-7; TRBD2 agrees at 8 bases. The germline CDR1 and CDR2 sequences are MNHEY and SVGAGI. The junction had 12 bases not matched to a gene; V was cut back by 7 bases and J by 7 bases. The CDR3 runs 14 residues. The CDR3 reads CASTSGGRLGEQYF. The DNA of the CDR3 is TGTGCCAGCACGAGCGGGGGTCGCTTAGGGGAGCAGTACTTC.

The chain recombines TRBV7-3 with TRBJ1-1, with 9 bases lining up with TRBD1. The CDR3 consists of 15 residues. With V trimmed by 0 bases and J by 5 bases, 4 bases remained unmatched. CDR1 and CDR2 (germline): SGHTA, FQGTGA. Here the CDR3 reads CASSLTGDRETEAFF. DNA of the CDR3: TGTGCCAGCAGCTTAACGGGGGACAGGGAGACTGAAGCTTTCTTT.

This clone was detected only a few times. V is TRBV5-1 and J is TRBJ1-5; TRBD1 is a possible D gene (6 bases). The V end lost 4 bases, the J end lost 4 bases, and 12 bases lay between the germline ends. CDR3 length: 14 residues. Germline V gene sequence: CDR1 SGHRS, CDR2 YFSETQ. CDR3 nucleotide sequence: TGCGCCAGCAGCCCAAACCAGGGGAATCAGCCCCAGCATTTT. Its translation is CASSPNQGNQPQHF.